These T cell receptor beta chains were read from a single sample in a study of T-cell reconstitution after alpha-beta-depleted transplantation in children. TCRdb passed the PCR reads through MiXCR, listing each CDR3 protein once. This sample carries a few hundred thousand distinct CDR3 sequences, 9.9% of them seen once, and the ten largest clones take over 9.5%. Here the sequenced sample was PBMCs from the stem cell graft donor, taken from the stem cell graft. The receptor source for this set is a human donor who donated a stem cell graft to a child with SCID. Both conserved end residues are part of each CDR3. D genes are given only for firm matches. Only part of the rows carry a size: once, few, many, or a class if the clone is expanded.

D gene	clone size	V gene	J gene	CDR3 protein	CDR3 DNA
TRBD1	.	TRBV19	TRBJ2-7	CASSPRDRAEQYF	TGTGCCAGTAGTCCCCGGGACAGGGCCGAGCAGTACTTC
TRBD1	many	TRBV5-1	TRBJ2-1	CASSSQGNSYNEQFF	TGCGCCAGCAGCTCACAGGGGAACTCCTACAATGAGCAGTTCTTC
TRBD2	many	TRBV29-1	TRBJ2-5	CSALGTSRNLVYF	TGCAGCGCTCTAGGGACTAGTCGGAACCTTGTGTACTTC
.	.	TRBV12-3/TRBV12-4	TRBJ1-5	CASSPAGTPGGQPQHF	TGTGCCAGCAGTCCCGCCGGGACCCCCGGCGGTCAGCCCCAGCATTTT
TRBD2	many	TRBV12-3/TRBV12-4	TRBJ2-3	CASFGGAWTDTQYF	TGTGCCAGCTTCGGGGGGGCCTGGACAGATACGCAGTATTTT
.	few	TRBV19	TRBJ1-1	CASSKQGSYTEAFF	TGTGCCAGTAGTAAACAGGGCTCCTACACTGAAGCTTTCTTT
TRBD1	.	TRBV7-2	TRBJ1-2	CASSPSSTGDGGYTF	TGTGCCAGCAGCCCGTCCTCGACAGGGGATGGTGGCTACACCTTC
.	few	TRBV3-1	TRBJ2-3	CASSQGGGSDTQYF	TGTGCCAGCAGCCAAGGGGGCGGTTCAGATACGCAGTATTTT
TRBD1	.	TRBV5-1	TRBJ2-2	CASSSDRGGDTGELFF	TGCGCCAGCAGCTCTGACAGGGGAGGTGACACCGGGGAGCTGTTTTTT
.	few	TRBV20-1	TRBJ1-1	CSATQGLNTEAFF	TGCAGTGCCACACAGGGACTTAACACTGAAGCTTTCTTT
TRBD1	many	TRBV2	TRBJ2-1	CASSDRDRVINEQFF	TGTGCCAGCAGTGACCGGGACAGGGTTATCAATGAGCAGTTCTTC
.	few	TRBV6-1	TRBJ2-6	CASTKRSGANVLTF	TGTGCCAGCACCAAGAGGTCTGGGGCCAACGTCCTGACTTTC
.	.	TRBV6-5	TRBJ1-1	CASSYLRGANTEAFF	TGTGCCAGCAGTTACTTGAGGGGTGCGAACACTGAAGCTTTCTTT
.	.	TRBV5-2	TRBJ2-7	CASNVSPSYEQYF	TGTGCCAGCAACGTATCTCCCTCCTACGAGCAGTACTTC
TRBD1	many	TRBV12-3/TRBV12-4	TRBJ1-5	CASSLQGAQPQHF	TGTGCCAGCAGTTTACAGGGGGCCCAGCCCCAGCATTTT
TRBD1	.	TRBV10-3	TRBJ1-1	CAARTGQGNTEAFF	TGTGCGGCACGCACGGGACAGGGTAACACTGAAGCTTTCTTT
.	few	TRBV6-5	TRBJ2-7	CASSYSSQHYEQYF	TGTGCCAGCAGTTACTCGAGCCAGCATTACGAGCAGTACTTC
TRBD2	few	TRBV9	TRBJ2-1	CASSPREAGRNEQFF	TGTGCCAGCAGCCCCAGGGAAGCGGGGCGGAATGAGCAGTTCTTC
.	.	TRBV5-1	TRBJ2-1	CASSPRGIDEQFF	TGCGCCAGCAGCCCACGGGGTATTGATGAGCAGTTCTTC
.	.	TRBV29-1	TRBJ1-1	CSVEDGNTEAFF	TGCAGCGTTGAGGACGGGAACACTGAAGCTTTCTTT
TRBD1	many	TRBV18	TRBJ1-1	CASSPRQGALLSTEAFF	TGTGCCAGCTCACCGAGGCAGGGGGCGCTTCTATCCACTGAAGCTTTCTTT
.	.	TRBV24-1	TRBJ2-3	CATTGGGTSTDTQYF	TGTGCCACCACCGGCGGAGGTACTAGCACAGATACGCAGTATTTT
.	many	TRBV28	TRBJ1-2	CASSLGSANYGYTF	TGTGCCAGCAGTTTAGGAAGCGCTAACTATGGCTACACCTTC
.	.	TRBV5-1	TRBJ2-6	CASSLQPGSGANVLTF	TGCGCCAGCAGCTTACAACCGGGTTCCGGGGCCAACGTCCTGACTTTC
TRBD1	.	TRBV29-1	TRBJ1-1	CSVDGRDRGTNTEAFF	TGCAGCGTTGATGGTAGGGACAGGGGGACGAACACTGAAGCTTTCTTT
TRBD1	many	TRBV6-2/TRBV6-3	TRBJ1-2	CASSIDRAYGYTF	TGTGCCAGCAGCATCGACAGGGCCTATGGCTACACCTTC
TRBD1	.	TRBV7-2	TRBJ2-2	CASTKNRGQGGELFF	TGTGCCAGCACCAAAAACAGGGGGCAGGGCGGGGAGCTGTTTTTT
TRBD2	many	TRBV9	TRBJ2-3	CASSFRGADTQYF	TGTGCCAGCAGCTTCCGGGGGGCAGATACGCAGTATTTT
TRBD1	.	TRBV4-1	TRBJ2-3	CASSQVGTGINTQYF	TGCGCCAGCAGCCAAGTCGGGACAGGGATCAATACGCAGTATTTT
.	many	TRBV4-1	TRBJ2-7	CASRLTGISSYEQYF	TGCGCCAGCCGCCTAACAGGGATCTCCTCCTACGAGCAGTACTTC
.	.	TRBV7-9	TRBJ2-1	CASSFGGDRYNEQFF	TGTGCCAGCAGCTTCGGAGGTGACAGGTACAATGAGCAGTTCTTC
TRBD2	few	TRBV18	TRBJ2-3	CASSQSGGSTDTQYF	TGTGCCAGCTCACAGAGCGGGGGTAGCACAGATACGCAGTATTTT
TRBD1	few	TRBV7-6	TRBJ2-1	CASSLGTGSGSEFF	TGTGCCAGCAGCCTGGGGACAGGGTCGGGGTCGGAGTTCTTC
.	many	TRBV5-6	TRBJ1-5	CASSINTGISSNQPQHF	TGTGCCAGCAGCATAAATACAGGGATCTCGAGCAATCAGCCCCAGCATTTT
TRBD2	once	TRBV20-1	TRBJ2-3	CSAPRGGGGTIDTQYF	TGCAGTGCGCCCCGGGGAGGCGGGGGGACTATCGATACGCAGTATTTT
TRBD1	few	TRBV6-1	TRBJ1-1	CASSARQGMNTEAFF	TGTGCCAGCAGTGCCCGACAGGGCATGAACACTGAAGCTTTCTTT
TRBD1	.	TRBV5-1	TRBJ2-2	CASRDRGTGELFF	TGCGCCAGCCGGGACAGGGGAACCGGGGAGCTGTTTTTT
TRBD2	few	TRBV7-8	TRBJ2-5	CASSLRLAGGPGQETQYF	TGTGCCAGCAGCTTAAGACTAGCGGGGGGGCCGGGGCAAGAGACCCAGTACTTC
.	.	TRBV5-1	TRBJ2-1	CASSLDGDEQFF	TGCGCCAGCAGCTTGGACGGGGATGAGCAGTTCTTC
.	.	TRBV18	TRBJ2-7	CASSPRAGTSYEQYF	TGTGCCAGCTCACCACGGGCGGGGACCTCCTACGAGCAGTACTTC
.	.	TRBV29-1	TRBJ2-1	CSVRTLGGPGYNEQFF	TGCAGCGTCCGAACCCTGGGGGGGCCGGGATACAATGAGCAGTTCTTC
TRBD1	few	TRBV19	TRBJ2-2	CASSIEGRGSVYTGELFF	TGTGCCAGTAGTATAGAAGGCAGGGGGTCGGTGTACACCGGGGAGCTGTTTTTT
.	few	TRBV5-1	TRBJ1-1	CASSLVGVTEAFF	TGCGCCAGCAGCTTGGTAGGGGTCACTGAAGCTTTCTTT
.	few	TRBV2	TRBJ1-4	CASRMGMNEKLFF	TGTGCCAGCAGGATGGGGATGAATGAAAAACTGTTTTTT
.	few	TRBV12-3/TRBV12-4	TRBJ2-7	CASSSPGQRHEQYF	TGTGCCAGCAGTTCCCCGGGACAACGGCACGAGCAGTACTTC
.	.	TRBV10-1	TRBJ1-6	CASSAGFGNSPLHF	TGCGCCAGCAGTGCGGGTTTTGGGAACTCACCCCTCCACTTT
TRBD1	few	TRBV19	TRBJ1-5	CASSTAQGARDQPQHF	TGTGCCAGTAGTACCGCACAGGGGGCGAGAGATCAGCCCCAGCATTTT
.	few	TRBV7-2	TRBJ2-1	CASSLVPGYSEQFF	TGTGCCAGCAGCTTAGTACCGGGGTACAGTGAGCAGTTCTTC
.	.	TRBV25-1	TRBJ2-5	CVSSDYRSETQYF	TGTGTCAGCAGTGATTACAGGAGCGAGACCCAGTACTTC
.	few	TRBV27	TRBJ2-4	CASSLGQPSKNIQYF	TGTGCCAGCAGTTTAGGACAGCCCTCCAAAAACATTCAGTACTTC
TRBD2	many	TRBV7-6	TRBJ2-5	CASSLVSSGAETQYF	TGTGCCAGCAGCTTAGTTTCCAGCGGGGCGGAGACCCAGTACTTC
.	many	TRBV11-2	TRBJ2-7	CATLAQRGQVEEQYF	TGTGCCACTTTGGCCCAACGGGGCCAGGTAGAAGAGCAGTACTTC
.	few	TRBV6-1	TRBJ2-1	CASSSASSYNEQFF	TGTGCCAGCAGCAGCGCGAGCTCCTACAATGAGCAGTTCTTC
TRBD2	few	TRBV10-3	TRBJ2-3	CAISESGTRITDTQYF	TGTGCCATCAGTGAGTCGGGGACTAGAATCACAGATACGCAGTATTTT
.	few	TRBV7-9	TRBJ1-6	CASSFQSSYNSPLHF	TGTGCCAGCAGCTTTCAGAGCTCCTATAATTCACCCCTCCACTTT